This T cell receptor (beta chain) is drawn from a study of shared clonotypes between healthy human individuals. Whole-study results and caveats: Several donors showed sharing of approximately 5% of naive CD4 clonotypes. The study's rarefaction showed incomplete sorted-subset sequencing despite large depth.

This clone appeared once. Its matching antigen is unknown. Genomic DNA of every subset was divided equally among multiple immunoSEQ plates. Measured with immunoSEQ multiplex PCR; TCRdb has only the in-frame clones, and not every one. The sample lists 550,000 to 850,000 clones, 55% to 80% seen once, with approximately 2% in the top ten. Recent acute infections and vaccinations were absent in the healthy HIV-negative adult donors. The germline gives CDR1 MGHRA, CDR2 YSYEKL. The CDR3 runs 17 residues. V shed 4 bases, J shed 2 bases, and the junction held 11 bases outside the gene matches. This sequence was found in a woman in her 30s in good health. Sample: memory CD4+ T cells sorted from blood. Subset denoted: CD45RA-negative fraction. This chain links TRBV4-1 with TRBJ2-1; the match to TRBD2 covers 7 bases. The CDR3 reads CASSPFSGGSAYNEQFF. CDR3 nucleotides: TGCGCCAGCAGCCCCTTTAGCGGCGGGAGCGCCTACAATGAGCAGTTCTTC.